This T cell receptor (beta chain) was identified during a study of blood T cell repertoires in COVID-19. Turning to the study itself: Sources were T cells, B-cell-depleted T cells, or PBMCs; the material itself was cDNA or gDNA.

V lost 6 bases to trimming and J lost 2 bases, with 17 bases between them. The CDR3 has 15 residues. Germline assignment: CDR1 SGHAT and CDR2 FQNNGV. This table comes from immunoSEQ multiplex PCR, and its TCRdb copy is limited to in-frame clones, with some not included. The table includes roughly 150,000 clones, roughly 93% detected once. V usage is TRBV11-2 and J usage is TRBJ2-7; possible D gene TRBD1, 6 bases. This TCR derives from a young man with COVID-19, enrolled during active disease. Sequenced material: peripheral blood. The CDR3 region is CASRTTGGQTYEQYF. CDR3 DNA sequence: TGTGCCAGCAGGACAACAGGAGGACAGACCTACGAGCAGTACTTC.